This T cell receptor (beta chain) is drawn from a study of blood T cell repertoires in COVID-19. V was trimmed by 0 bases and J by 8 bases, leaving 16 bases between them. Germline CDR1 reads MNHEY; CDR2 reads SMNVEV (reference sequence). CDR3 length: 15 residues. Study processing details: Counts of nucleated cells, estimated from reference gene primer amplification, were obtained. TCRdb's table, derived via immunoSEQ multiplex PCR, lists solely in-frame clones and lacks some. V and J calls and clone size follow that table, whereas D and trimming were derived from the DNA. The table lists around 240,000 clones, 90% to 95% of them singletons.

The sample taken for sequencing was PBMCs or T cells enriched from blood (not recorded which). The chain carries TRBV27 and TRBJ1-2, with D possibly matching TRBD1 (6 bases). The TCR was taken from a human donor in a cohort exposed to, infected with or recovered from COVID-19 (not recorded which). The donor label of this sample is uncertain. The CDR3 nucleotides read TGTGCCAGCAGTTTATCGGGTTCAGGGGCTATCGGCTACACCTTC. Protein: CASSLSGSGAIGYTF.